One sample yielded the 14 T cell receptor beta chains listed below, sequenced in a study of blood T cell repertoires in COVID-19. Sequencing was performed with immunoSEQ multiplex PCR; in TCRdb, only in-frame clones are kept and a portion is missing. The repertoire consists of 250,000 to 350,000 clones, with 88% occurring once and the leading ten covering just under 1%. Sequenced: PBMCs or T cells enriched from blood (not recorded which). Receptor source: a woman aged 25 to 39 who had recovered from COVID-19.

CDR3 in DNA: TGTGCCACGTATCGGGAGGGCCGGGAGACCCAGTACTTC. The encoded protein is CATYREGRETQYF. This rearrangement joins TRBV15 to TRBJ2-5, with 8 bases matching TRBD2. The CDR3 is 13 residues long. The V segment lost 9 bases and the J segment 5 bases; nucleotides outside the gene matches: 8. The germline gives CDR1 LNHNV, CDR2 YYDKDF (reference sequence).

The chain links TRBV10-3 to TRBJ2-7, with 16 bases matching TRBD2. There are 16 residues in the CDR3. The V segment lost 6 bases and the J segment 3 bases; nucleotides outside the gene matches: 5. The germline CDR1 and CDR2 sequences are ENHRY and SYGVKD. The CDR3 spells CAISLGLAGGNYEQYF. CDR3 coding DNA: TGTGCCATCAGCCTGGGACTAGCGGGGGGGAACTACGAGCAGTACTTC.

The chain is built from TRBV3-1 (or the pseudogene TRBV3-2) and TRBJ1-2; D is uncertain. V shed 0 bases and J shed 4 bases, with 12 bases lying between them. Germline V gene lookup returns CDR1 LGHDT and CDR2 YNNKEL (reference sequence). The CDR3 loop spans 15 amino acids. CDR3 in DNA: TGTGCCAGCAGCCAAGATCTCCACAGATCCTATGGCTACACCTTC. Its translation is CASSQDLHRSYGYTF.

The J gene is TRBJ2-3, the V gene TRBV19; 8 nucleotides align to TRBD2. Germline V gives CDR1 LNHDA, CDR2 SQIVND (reference sequence). The CDR3 totals 15 residues. The V segment lost 10 bases and the J segment 5 bases; nucleotides outside the gene matches: 14. This chain's CDR3 is CATTSQRERVDTQYF. CDR3 bases: TGTGCCACCACGAGTCAGCGGGAGAGGGTAGATACGCAGTATTTT.

This sequence joins TRBV24-1 and TRBJ2-1; 11 bases line up with TRBD2. The CDR3 totals 17 residues. J lost 4 bases, V lost 3 bases, and 7 bases had no gene match. Germline V lookup: CDR1 KGHDR, CDR2 SFDVKD. CDR3 sequence (DNA): TGTGCCACCAGTGATCCCACTAGCGGGGGTACTTACAATGAGCAGTTCTTC. Translation: CATSDPTSGGTYNEQFF.

V and J are TRBV15 and TRBJ1-4; the D gene is possibly TRBD1 (5 bases). The V end was cut by 0 bases, the J end by 5 bases, with 10 bases between. The CDR3 spans 15 residues. CDR1 LNHNV and CDR2 YYDKDF come from the germline V gene (reference sequence). The CDR3 DNA reads as TGTGCCACCAGCAGAGATCGGGGACTAAATGAAAAACTGTTTTTT. Protein: CATSRDRGLNEKLFF.

The J gene is TRBJ2-7, the V gene TRBV25-1, with D perhaps matching TRBD1 (6 bases). Per germline, CDR1 MGHDK and CDR2 SYGVNS. Trimming shortened V by 4 bases and J by 7 bases, and 14 bases separated the two germline ends. This CDR3 is 13 amino acids long. CDR3 nucleotides: TGTGCCAGCAGTGGTACAGGGAACTGGGAGCAGTACTTC. Amino acid sequence: CASSGTGNWEQYF.

The chain has TRBV11-2 and TRBJ1-2, with TRBD1 as a possible D gene (6 bases). V shed 5 bases and J shed 2 bases, with 15 bases lying between them. This CDR3 is built from 15 residues. The germline V gene encodes CDR1 SGHAT and CDR2 FQNNGV. The CDR3 loop reads CASSNRGAFNYGYTF. The CDR3 nucleotides are TGTGCCAGCAGCAACCGGGGGGCATTCAACTATGGCTACACCTTC.

The CDR3 DNA follows: TGTGCCAGCAGTTTAGCGACACTTCAGCCCCAGCATTTT. Its translation is CASSLATLQPQHF. This rearrangement joins TRBV12-3 or TRBV12-4 to TRBJ1-5; D unclear. Trimming left V 0 bases short and J 6 bases short, with 6 bases between. The CDR3 covers 13 residues.

The rearrangement uses TRBV5-4 and TRBJ2-7; 10 nucleotides agree with TRBD2. V was pared by 4 bases and J by 5 bases, with 9 bases of the junction left unmatched. CDR3 size: 15 residues. Per germline, CDR1 SGHNT and CDR2 YYREEE (reference sequence). Written as DNA, the CDR3 is TGTGCCAGCAGCCCAGGACTAGCGGCTATCAACGAGCAGTACTTC. It is translated as CASSPGLAAINEQYF.

This clone has just one count. This chain connects TRBV9 to TRBJ1-2, with TRBD1 matching over 12 bases. The CDR3 spans 15 residues. Germline lookup yields CDR1 SGDLS and CDR2 YYNGEE. With 3 bases clipped from V and 5 bases from J, the junction kept 5 bases outside the gene matches. CDR3 DNA: TGTGCCAGCAGCGCCGGGACAGGGGGCCAGTATGGCTACACCTTC. Translated, it gives CASSAGTGGQYGYTF.

J is TRBJ2-1 and V is TRBV4-1; 9 bases match TRBD1. The CDR3 spans 15 residues. V shed 1 base, J shed 6 bases, and the junction held 4 bases outside the gene matches. Looked up from germline, CDR1 is MGHRA and CDR2 is YSYEKL. The CDR3 DNA reads as TGCGCCAGCAGCCAAGTCTCGACAGGGGGCAATGAGCAGTTCTTC. The encoded protein is CASSQVSTGGNEQFF.

The chain links TRBV19 to TRBJ2-1, with 14 bases identical to TRBD2. Trimming at V came to 10 bases and at J to 4 bases, leaving 15 bases not matched to a gene. The CDR3 is 18 amino acids. Germline lookup yields CDR1 LNHDA and CDR2 SQIVND (reference sequence). The CDR3 loop is CATPVLTSGRVMYNEQFF. The CDR3 DNA sequence: TGTGCCACTCCGGTATTGACTAGCGGGAGGGTTATGTACAATGAGCAGTTCTTC.

V and J are TRBV6-5 and TRBJ1-4; 7 bases fit TRBD1. Trimming removed 8 bases from V and 1 base from J; junction bases left unmatched: 4. Germline V gene sequence: CDR1 MNHEY, CDR2 SVGAGI. The CDR3 has 14 amino acids. DNA of the CDR3: TGTGCCAGCCAAGACAGGGAAACTAATGAAAAACTGTTTTTT. Protein product: CASQDRETNEKLFF.